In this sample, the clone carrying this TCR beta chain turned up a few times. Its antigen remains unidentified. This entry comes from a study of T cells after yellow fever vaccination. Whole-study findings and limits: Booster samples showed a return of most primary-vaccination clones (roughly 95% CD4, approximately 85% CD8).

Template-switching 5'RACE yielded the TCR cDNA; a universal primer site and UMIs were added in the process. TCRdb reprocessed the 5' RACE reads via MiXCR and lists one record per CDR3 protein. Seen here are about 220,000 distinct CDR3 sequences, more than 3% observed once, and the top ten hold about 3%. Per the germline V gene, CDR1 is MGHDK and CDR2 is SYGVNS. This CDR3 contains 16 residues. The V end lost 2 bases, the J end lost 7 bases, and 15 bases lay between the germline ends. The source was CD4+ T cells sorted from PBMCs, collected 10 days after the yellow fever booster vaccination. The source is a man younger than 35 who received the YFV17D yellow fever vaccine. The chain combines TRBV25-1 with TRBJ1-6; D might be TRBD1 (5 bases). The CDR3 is CASSETGRVKNSPLHF. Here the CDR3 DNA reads TGTGCCAGCAGTGAAACTGGCAGGGTGAAGAATTCACCCCTCCACTTT.